This T cell receptor beta chain was identified in a study of T cell responses to AZD1222 COVID-19 vaccine. General study findings and limits: Seropositive AZD1222 recipients at baseline numbered only five or six.

Comments on this clone: Its antigen is not identified.

CDR1 is MDHEN, CDR2 SYDVKM, per germline. The junction had 4 bases not matched to a gene; V was cut back by 5 bases and J by 7 bases. The length of the CDR3 is 13 residues. Measured with immunoSEQ multiplex PCR; TCRdb has only the in-frame clones, and not every one. The sample records roughly 99,000 clones, more than 70% being singletons. The receptor was isolated from an adult in good health. Source: peripheral blood, taken on day 0 of AZD1222 vaccination. The chain has TRBV28 and TRBJ2-1; 8 nucleotides line up with TRBD2. DNA of the CDR3: TGTGCCAGCAGTCGACTAGCGTTGAATGAGCAGTTCTTC. It encodes CASSRLALNEQFF. Drawing the rest from reference TRBV28 and TRBJ2-1, the complete variable domain is DVKVTQSSRYLVKRTGEKVFLECVQDMDHENMFWYRQDPGLGLRLIYFSYDVKMKEKGDIPEGYSVSREKKERFSLILESASTNQTSMYLCASSRLALNEQFFGPGTRLTVL.